Below, 8 T cell receptor beta chains from the same sample are listed, as sequenced in a study of blood T cell repertoires in COVID-19. Produced via immunoSEQ multiplex PCR; TCRdb's table is partial and in-frame only. The repertoire holds around 300,000 clones, with about 87% as singletons. Sequencing input: peripheral blood. All receptors derive from a woman aged 45-59 years with COVID-19, enrolled during active disease.

The V call is TRBV27, the J call TRBJ2-7; TRBD1 aligns across 11 bases. Per the germline V gene, CDR1 is MNHEY and CDR2 is SMNVEV (reference sequence). The CDR3 totals 17 residues. With V trimmed by 3 bases and J by 6 bases, 13 bases remained unmatched. CDR3 amino acids: CASSFGTGGWGVGEQYF. The DNA of the CDR3 is TGTGCCAGCAGTTTCGGGACAGGGGGTTGGGGGGTCGGCGAGCAGTACTTC.

Here the CDR3 reads CASSPSAGGLRSTDTQYF. The CDR3 DNA is TGTGCCAGCAGCCCCTCAGCGGGAGGGCTCAGAAGCACAGATACGCAGTATTTT. V and J are TRBV6-4 and TRBJ2-3; TRBD2 matches at 10 bases. Germline V gene lookup returns CDR1 MRHNA and CDR2 SNTAGT. V shed 6 bases and J 0 bases; nucleotides not matched to a gene: 12. This CDR3 has 18 amino acids.

CDR3 sequence reads: CAWGRTADYGYTF. In DNA form, the CDR3 reads TGTGCCTGGGGCCGGACAGCTGACTATGGCTACACCTTC. This chain links TRBV30 with TRBJ1-2, with a possible D match to TRBD1 (6 bases). V lost 5 bases and J lost 3, with 13 bases in between. The CDR3 runs to 13 residues. Germline loops: CDR1 GTSNPN, CDR2 SVGIG (reference sequence).

This chain joins TRBV11-3 and TRBJ2-1; 9 bases are shared with TRBD2. CDR1 is SGHNT, CDR2 YENEEA, per germline. Trimming at V came to 3 bases and at J to 4 bases, leaving 1 base not matched to a gene. CDR3 length: 14 residues. CDR3 DNA sequence: TGTGCCAGCAGCTTTCTAGCGGGGTACAATGAGCAGTTCTTC. Protein: CASSFLAGYNEQFF.

The chain uses TRBV11-3 and TRBJ2-5; 7 nucleotides agree with TRBD1. This CDR3 has 14 amino acids. After removal of 2 bases from V and 5 bases from J, the junction contained 5 bases not matched to a gene. Germline CDR1 and CDR2: SGHNT and YENEEA. This CDR3 reads CASSLHRGSETQYF. The CDR3 bases are TGTGCCAGCAGCTTACACAGGGGATCGGAGACCCAGTACTTC.

The gene calls are TRBV6-5 and TRBJ1-2, with TRBD1 matching over 8 bases. This CDR3 comprises 14 residues. The germline V gene encodes CDR1 MNHEY and CDR2 SVGAGI. Losses at the gene ends were 5 bases for V and 3 bases for J; bases not matched to a gene: 5. The CDR3 region is CASSRGQGYYGYTF. CDR3 bases: TGTGCCAGCAGTCGCGGACAGGGCTACTATGGCTACACCTTC.

The chain recombines TRBV4-1 with TRBJ2-7; D is ambiguous. This CDR3 spans 13 amino acids. Germline CDR1 is MGHRA and CDR2 is YSYEKL. V was cut by 4 bases and J by 0 bases, with 7 bases left in between. DNA for the CDR3: TGCGCCAGCAGCCTCCAGTCCTCCTACGAGCAGTACTTC. The encoded protein is CASSLQSSYEQYF.

The gene calls are TRBV10-2 and TRBJ1-6; 9 nucleotides line up with TRBD1. J was trimmed by 9 bases and V by 0 bases; bases with no gene match: 6. The V gene's germline CDR1 is WSHSY and CDR2 SAAADI. This CDR3 contains 16 residues. CDR3 coding DNA: TGCGCCAGCAGTGAGTCTCCGGGACAGGGAGTTTCACCCCTCCACTTT. Residues: CASSESPGQGVSPLHF.